Shown below are 6 T cell receptor beta chains from a single sample sequenced in a study of Graves' ophthalmopathy and Graves' hyperthyroidism. Amplifying from RNA transcripts, the study obtained TCR beta CDR3 regions. The workflow started with a first-round RT-PCR run with HTBI primers and then moved on to a second-round multiplex PCR. TCRdb re-analysed the multiplex PCR reads in MiXCR, keeping a single row per CDR3 protein. The profile covers roughly 700,000 distinct CDR3 sequences, with roughly two fifths appearing a single time and 44% taken by the ten largest. Specimen: peripheral blood. All receptors come from an adult man with Graves' ophthalmopathy.

This chain links TRBV9 with TRBJ1-1; D is uncertain. Trimming pared 4 bases from V and 0 bases from J, leaving 10 bases between. The CDR3 contains 14 residues. Looked up from germline, CDR1 is SGDLS and CDR2 is YYNGEE. In DNA form, the CDR3 reads TGTGCCAGCAGCCGTTCACACCTGAACACTGAAGCTTTCTTT. Encoded protein: CASSRSHLNTEAFF. The variable domain in full, completed from reference TRBV9 and TRBJ1-1, reads DSGVTQTPKHLITATGQRVTLRCSPRSGDLSVYWYQQSLDQGLQFLIQYYNGEERAKGNILERFSAQQFPDLHSELNLSSLELGDSALYFCASSRSHLNTEAFFGQGTRLTVV.

This clonotype was observed a handful of times. The junction shows a germline mismatch at one end, possibly a read error. This chain uses TRBV29-1 with TRBJ1-2; TRBD1 aligns across 8 bases. Germline V gene data show CDR1 as SQVTM and CDR2 as ANQGSEA. The CDR3 length is 12 residues. Here the CDR3 reads CAWTGRVYGYTF. The CDR3 DNA sequence: TGTGCCTGGACAGGGAGAGTCTATGGCTACACCTTC.

At least ten counts were recorded for this clonotype. The junction departs from germline at one end; a sequencing error may be responsible. The chain has TRBV10-3 and TRBJ1-2, with 10 bases lining up with TRBD1. The CDR3 is 15 residues long. Germline CDR1 and CDR2: ENHRY and SYGVKD. For the CDR3, the DNA is TGTGCCAGCAGTGGCTGGGACAGGGGTAACTATGGCTACACCTTC. Protein sequence: CASSGWDRGNYGYTF.

The V gene is TRBV29-1, the J gene TRBJ2-5; the match to TRBD1 covers 10 bases. The CDR3 extends over 12 amino acids. Germline CDR1 reads SQVTM; CDR2 reads ANQGSEA. The ends lost 5 bases at V and 4 bases at J; junction bases unmatched: 1. The CDR3 here is CSVRTGGETQYF. In nucleotides, the CDR3 is TGCAGCGTTCGGACAGGGGGAGAGACCCAGTACTTC.

The rearrangement joins TRBV12-3 or TRBV12-4 to TRBJ2-5, with 7 positions matching TRBD1. V lost 4 bases, J lost 1 base, and 12 bases stayed unmatched. CDR3 size: 17 residues. The CDR3 DNA sequence: TGTGCCAGCAGTTCGGGTTTTGTCGGGACAGCCCAAGAGACCCAGTACTTC. It specifies CASSSGFVGTAQETQYF.

This clonotype was detected only a few times. The chain combines TRBV6-6 with TRBJ1-2; 8 bases are shared with TRBD1. Trimming cost V 0 bases and J 12 bases; bases outside gene matches: 15. The CDR3 has 16 residues. Germline CDR1 is MNHNY and CDR2 is SVGAGI (reference sequence). The CDR3 DNA follows: TGTGCCAGCAGTTACTCACCATTACGGACAGGGCAAATCAACACCTTC. Translation gives CASSYSPLRTGQINTF.